This T cell receptor beta chain was captured by sequencing in a study of cytomegalovirus exposure and HLA in healthy donors. Study at large: The 120 or so validation repertoires used a platform that matched the one used for the 500 to 700 first-cohort repertoires, as a later analysis reported. General study points: Three chains linked to CMV were shown in vitro to be specific for CMV antigens. Accounts indicate the classifier identified cytomegalovirus status with strong specificity and sensitivity. Across donors, most TCRs were seen rarely, yet some public ones were widespread.

Concerning this clone: Its antigen is still unknown.

The protocol was immunoSEQ multiplex PCR, while the TCRdb copy is restricted to in-frame clones and leaves out a portion. The sample holds approximately 230,000 clones, roughly 87% seen once. J was trimmed by 5 bases and V by 5 bases; bases with no gene match: 7. The CDR3 covers 15 residues. CDR1 is SGHVS and CDR2 is FNYEAQ in the germline V gene. Sequences were obtained from PBMCs. The chain joins TRBV7-6 to TRBJ2-2, with 8 bases lining up with TRBD2. The clonotype comes from a man younger than 35 in good health and CMV-seropositive. The CDR3 is CASSPGTRGTGELFF. CDR3 DNA sequence: TGTGCCAGCAGCCCCGGGACTAGAGGTACCGGGGAGCTGTTTTTT. Full variable domain (rest looked up from reference TRBV7-6 and TRBJ2-2): GAGVSQSPRYKVTKRGQDVALRCDPISGHVSLYWYRQALGQGPEFLTYFNYEAQQDKSGLPNDRFSAERPEGSISTLTIQRTEQRDSAMYRCASSPGTRGTGELFFGEGSRLTVL.